This passage covers 7 T cell receptor beta chains from one sample sequenced in a study of control samples from healthy donors and cancer patients. Generated by immunoSEQ multiplex PCR, the TCRdb table keeps only in-frame clones and is missing some. This table has some 120,000 clones, more than 75% appearing once. The specimen was blood. The receptor set was obtained from a man aged 55 to 70 in good health.

This clone was counted a few times. This rearrangement joins TRBV6-5 to TRBJ1-2; D might be TRBD1 (5 bases). Looked up from germline, CDR1 is MNHEY and CDR2 is SVGAGI. V dropped 7 bases and J dropped 0 bases, with 15 bases sitting between them. The CDR3 spans 15 residues. The CDR3 region is CASNSGQTPNYGYTF. CDR3 bases: TGTGCCAGCAATAGCGGACAAACGCCTAACTATGGCTACACCTTC.

The rearrangement uses TRBV5-1 and TRBJ2-3, with TRBD1 matching 7 bases. After removal of 4 bases from V and 1 base from J, the junction contained 6 bases not matched to a gene. This CDR3 has 15 amino acids. CDR1 and CDR2 (germline): SGHRS, YFSETQ. The CDR3 sequence is CASSETGIGTDTQYF. For the CDR3, the DNA is TGCGCCAGCAGCGAGACAGGGATAGGCACAGATACGCAGTATTTT.

This clone was detected only once. The chain joins TRBV6-5 to TRBJ2-7; TRBD1 matches at 8 bases. CDR1 is MNHEY and CDR2 is SVGAGI in the germline V gene. V trimming: 2 bases; J trimming: 2 bases; junction bases outside the gene matches: 5. The CDR3 contains 15 residues. For the CDR3, the DNA is TGTGCCAGCAGTTACGGGGCAGGGGGCACCTACGAGCAGTACTTC. As protein: CASSYGAGGTYEQYF.

CDR3 in amino acids: CASSSGAGNTIYF. The CDR3 nucleotides are TGTGCCAGCAGCTCAGGGGCGGGAAACACCATATATTTT. The chain carries TRBV5-6 and TRBJ1-3; D is possibly TRBD1 (6 bases). The CDR3 spans 13 residues. Germline V CDR1 and CDR2: SGHDT, YYEEEE. V was clipped by 3 bases and J by 4 bases, with 8 bases between them.

Concerning this clone: Additional DNA sequences in this sample encode the identical CDR3. This chain uses TRBV18 with TRBJ2-5; 11 bases agree with TRBD1. The CDR3 totals 15 residues. Germline V lookup: CDR1 KGHSH, CDR2 LQKENI. The J segment lost 2 bases and the V segment lost 2 bases, leaving 1 base of the junction unmatched. The DNA for the CDR3 is TGTGCCAGCTCACCAGGGACAGGGGGGCAAGAGACCCAGTACTTC. This encodes CASSPGTGGQETQYF.

The count of this clone is one. V usage is TRBV5-3 and J usage is TRBJ2-7; tentatively, D is TRBD1 (6 bases). TRBV5-3 is noted as an ORF with a role that remains uncertain. V was shortened by 4 bases and J by 3 bases, with 17 bases between the two germline ends. This CDR3 is 15 amino acids long. CDR3 in amino acids: CARSVGDTFDYEQYF. In DNA, the CDR3 is TGTGCCAGAAGCGTTGGGGACACATTCGACTACGAGCAGTACTTC.

The chain recombines TRBV5-1 with TRBJ2-2, with unresolved D. CDR1 is SGHRS and CDR2 is YFSETQ in the germline V gene. The ends were cut back, 0 bases at V and 3 bases at J, with 3 bases in the middle. This CDR3 comprises 13 residues. The CDR3 region is CASSLAHTGELFF. In nucleotides, the CDR3 is TGCGCCAGCAGCTTGGCACACACCGGGGAGCTGTTTTTT.